What follows are 9 T cell receptor beta chains derived from one specimen sequenced in a study of blood T cell repertoires in COVID-19. The data were produced by immunoSEQ multiplex PCR, yet TCRdb's version contains in-frame clones alone and is incomplete. The data contain about 94,000 clones, about 80% of them singletons. Specimen: peripheral blood. The receptor source for this set is a man aged 60-69 years with acute or convalescent COVID-19.

The chain employs TRBV28 and TRBJ1-2; D possibly corresponds to TRBD1 (6 bases). Germline loops: CDR1 MDHEN, CDR2 SYDVKM. CDR3 length equals 14 residues. V lost 7 bases and J 2 bases, leaving 14 bases between the germline ends. CDR3 loop: CASMSGQNNYGYTF. CDR3 DNA: TGTGCCAGCATGTCAGGACAGAACAACTATGGCTACACCTTC.

This chain connects TRBV6-6 to TRBJ2-7; D is perhaps TRBD2 (6 bases). This CDR3 comprises 16 residues. The ends were cut back, 6 bases at V and 5 bases at J, with 23 bases in the middle. Germline values: CDR1 MNHNY, CDR2 SVGAGI (reference sequence). Here the CDR3 DNA reads TGTGCCAGCAGCTTGGGACTTGCCCAAATCCCTCACGAGCAGTACTTC. Its protein product is CASSLGLAQIPHEQYF.

The sample holds a few counts of this clone. One end of the junction is discordant with germline, which a read error may explain. The chain employs TRBV7-8 and TRBJ1-1, with 7 bases matching TRBD1. The CDR3 sequence is 15 residues long. Looked up from germline, CDR1 is SGHVS and CDR2 is FQNEAQ. CDR3 bases: TGTGCCAGCAGCTCCGACAGGGTCGTGAACGCTGAAGCTTTCTTT. This translates into CASSSDRVVNAEAFF. The variable domain in full, completed from reference TRBV7-8 and TRBJ1-1, reads GAGVSQSPRYKVAKRGQDVALRCDPISGHVSLFWYQQALGQGPEFLTYFQNEAQLDKSGLPSDRFFAERPEGSVSTLKIQRTQQEDSAVYLCASSSDRVVNAEAFFGQGTRLTVV.

The rearrangement uses TRBV6-2 or TRBV6-3 and TRBJ2-7; TRBD2 agrees at 8 bases. Trimming took 4 bases from V and 0 from J; bases not matched to a gene: 2. This CDR3 is 14 amino acids long. Germline lookup yields CDR1 MNHEY and CDR2 SVGEGT. The CDR3 bases are TGTGCCAGCAGTTCCAGCGGGAGCTCCTACGAGCAGTACTTC. Its protein is CASSSSGSSYEQYF.

The CDR3 reads CASSLIAPNEQFF. The CDR3 DNA sequence: TGTGCCAGCAGTTTAATCGCGCCCAATGAGCAGTTCTTC. V usage is TRBV12-3 or TRBV12-4 and J usage is TRBJ2-1; D gene ambiguous. The CDR3 sequence is 13 residues long. Trimming left V 2 bases short and J 6 bases short, with 8 bases between.

This sequence joins TRBV30 and TRBJ2-3; TRBD2 matches 8 bases. This CDR3 is built from 15 residues. Germline values: CDR1 GTSNPN, CDR2 SVGIG (reference sequence). J gave up 2 bases and V 0 bases, and 4 bases lay outside the gene matches. Here the CDR3 reads CAWSVLAVITDTQYF. The CDR3 DNA follows: TGTGCCTGGAGTGTACTAGCGGTAATCACAGATACGCAGTATTTT.

The rearrangement joins TRBV5-4 to TRBJ1-1; no definite D call. V lost 0 bases and J lost 4, with 10 bases in between. The CDR3 has 14 residues. The V gene's germline CDR1 is SGHNT and CDR2 YYREEE (reference sequence). The CDR3 is CASSLGDVSTEAFF. The CDR3 DNA follows: TGTGCCAGCAGCTTGGGCGATGTGAGCACTGAAGCTTTCTTT.

The chain joins TRBV4-3 to TRBJ1-2, with TRBD1 matching over 8 bases. In germline, CDR1 is LGHNA, CDR2 YSLEER. With V trimmed by 4 bases and J by 8 bases, 18 bases remained unmatched. The CDR3 is 17 amino acids. The chain's CDR3 is CASSPGTGPNIVGGYTF. DNA for the CDR3: TGCGCCAGCAGCCCGGGGACAGGCCCAAATATCGTGGGGGGCTACACCTTC.

The chain combines TRBV18 with TRBJ2-2; D is perhaps TRBD1 (6 bases). The CDR3 loop spans 17 amino acids. Germline V lookup: CDR1 KGHSH, CDR2 LQKENI. V lost 3 bases and J lost 3, with 17 bases in between. The DNA for the CDR3 is TGTGCCAGCTCACCGTCATTGACAGGACAACACACCGGGGAGCTGTTTTTT. This encodes CASSPSLTGQHTGELFF.